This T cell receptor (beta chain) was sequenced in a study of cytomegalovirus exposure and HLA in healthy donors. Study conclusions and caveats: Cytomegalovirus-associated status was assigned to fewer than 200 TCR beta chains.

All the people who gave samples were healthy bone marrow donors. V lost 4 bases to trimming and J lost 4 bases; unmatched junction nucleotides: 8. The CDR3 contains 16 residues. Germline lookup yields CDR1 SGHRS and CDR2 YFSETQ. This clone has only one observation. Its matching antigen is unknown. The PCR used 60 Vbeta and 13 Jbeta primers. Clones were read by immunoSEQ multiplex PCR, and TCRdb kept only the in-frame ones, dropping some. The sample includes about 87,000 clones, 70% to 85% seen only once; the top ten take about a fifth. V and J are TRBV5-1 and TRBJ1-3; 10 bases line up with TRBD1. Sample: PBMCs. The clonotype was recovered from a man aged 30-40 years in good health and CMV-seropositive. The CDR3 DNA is TGCGCCAGCAGCCCGCGACAGGGGGCTGTGGGAAACACCATATATTTT. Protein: CASSPRQGAVGNTIYF.